This is a list of T cell receptor beta chains from one sample in a study of T cells in Graves' hyperthyroidism and ophthalmopathy. TCRdb used MiXCR to reprocess the multiplex PCR reads, holding one entry per CDR3 protein. The sample lists fewer than 700,000 distinct CDR3 sequences; 17% were seen once. The sequenced sample consisted of blood. The receptors shown here come from a woman aged 18-30 years with Graves' ophthalmopathy. Each CDR3 is given with its conserved first and last residue. The D gene is left open where the match is weak. Only some rows state a clone size, as once, few, many or a class for expanded clones.

v_gene	d_gene	j_gene	abundance	CDR3nt	CDR3aa
TRBV11-3	.	TRBJ2-2	many	TGTGCCAGCAGAACTAGATACGCGAACACCGGGGAGCTGTTTTTT	CASRTRYANTGELFF
TRBV5-1	.	TRBJ2-5	.	TGCGCCAGCAGCTTGGTGGGACAAGACCAAGAGACCCAGTACTTC	CASSLVGQDQETQYF
TRBV5-1	.	TRBJ1-1	many	TGCGCCAGCAGCTTGAACCTGAACACTGAAGCTTTCTTT	CASSLNLNTEAFF
TRBV20-1	.	TRBJ2-1	.	TGCAGTCCGCCCCTCCCCCAGCGCCCCTACAATGAGCAGTTCTTC	CSPPLPQRPYNEQFF
TRBV4-1	.	TRBJ1-1	few	TGCGCCAGCAGCCAAGACAGGGGAACCCCTGAAGCTTTCTTT	CASSQDRGTPEAFF
TRBV7-2	TRBD1	TRBJ1-2	many	TGTGCCAGCAGCCGGGACAGCTATGGCTACACCTTC	CASSRDSYGYTF
TRBV11-2	.	TRBJ2-5	many	TGTGCCAGCAGCTTAGTGTGGGGACCACAAGAGACCCAGTACTTC	CASSLVWGPQETQYF
TRBV30	.	TRBJ1-1	.	TGTGCCTGGGGGGGAGGAAGGACTGAAGCTTTCTTT	CAWGGGRTEAFF
TRBV27	.	TRBJ1-2	many	TGTGCCAGCAGTCCAAACAGAATCTATGGCTACACCTTC	CASSPNRIYGYTF
TRBV7-9	.	TRBJ2-3	.	TGTGCCAGCTGGGGTACCGGGACTTTCACAGATACGCAGTATTTT	CASWGTGTFTDTQYF
TRBV5-1	.	TRBJ2-7	many	TGCGCCAGCAGCTTGGCCTACGCCTACGAGCAGTACTTC	CASSLAYAYEQYF
TRBV30	TRBD1	TRBJ1-2	many	TGTGCCTGGGGACAGGGGTCTACCTATGGCTACACCTTC	CAWGQGSTYGYTF
TRBV5-1	TRBD1	TRBJ1-1	few	TGCGCCAGCAGCTTGCAGGGGGTCGTTTGGGAGAACACTGAAGCTTTCTTT	CASSLQGVVWENTEAFF
TRBV28	.	TRBJ2-2	many	TGTGCCAGCAGGCCAGGGTTAACCGGGGAGCTGTTTTTT	CASRPGLTGELFF
TRBV5-1	TRBD2	TRBJ2-3	many	TGCGCCAGCAGCTTGTCGGGGGGTCGGGGTTTCGATACGCAGTATTTT	CASSLSGGRGFDTQYF
TRBV4-1	.	TRBJ1-4	.	TGCGCCAGCAGCCAAGAGGGGGTCCGGGAAAAACTGTTTTTT	CASSQEGVREKLFF
TRBV6-1	TRBD2	TRBJ2-1	.	TGTGCCAGCAGTCCCTCTAGCGGGGGGACTGTAGATGAGCAGTTCTTC	CASSPSSGGTVDEQFF
TRBV2	.	TRBJ1-5	many	TGTGCCAGCAGTGCCCGGACAGTCCTGAATCAGCCCCAGCATTTT	CASSARTVLNQPQHF
TRBV7-7	TRBD1	TRBJ2-7	.	TGTGCTAGCAGCCCAAACCGTGGGACAGGGGCCGCCGAGCAGTACTTC	CASSPNRGTGAAEQYF
TRBV18	.	TRBJ1-1	many	TGTGCCAGCTCACCTTCAGGGAACACTGAAGCTTTCTTT	CASSPSGNTEAFF
TRBV28	TRBD1	TRBJ1-6	few	TGTGCCAGCAGTACAGGGGGGGCGTTATTGTCACCCCTCCACTTT	CASSTGGALLSPLHF
TRBV28	.	TRBJ1-5	few	TGTGCCACAACCGAAAGGGGGGCGTTTGGCAATCAGCCCCAGCATTTT	CATTERGAFGNQPQHF
TRBV20-1	.	TRBJ1-1	few	TGCAGTGCTGGCACCCGTTGGGGCACTGAAGCTTTCTTT	CSAGTRWGTEAFF
TRBV27	TRBD1	TRBJ2-7	few	TGTGCCAGCAGTTCACCGGGACAGGGGGCTGGCGAGCAGTACTTC	CASSSPGQGAGEQYF
TRBV12-3/TRBV12-4	TRBD1	TRBJ2-7	.	TGTGCCAGCAGTTACCGGGACAGTGCCCCCTACGAGCAGTACTTC	CASSYRDSAPYEQYF
TRBV15	TRBD1	TRBJ2-2	.	TGTGCCACCACCCTGCGTGGGACAGTTACCGGGGAGCTGTTTTTT	CATTLRGTVTGELFF
TRBV9	TRBD2	TRBJ2-6	.	TGTGCCAGCAGCGTAGGATCATGGGGGGAGGGTGGGGCCAACGTCCTGACTTTC	CASSVGSWGEGGANVLTF
TRBV28	.	TRBJ1-2	many	TGTGCCAGCAGTGACGGACAGACTGACTATGGCTACACCTTC	CASSDGQTDYGYTF
TRBV28	TRBD2	TRBJ2-7	many	TGTGCCAGCAGTTTATTAGGTAGCGGGAGAGCATACGAGCAGTACTTC	CASSLLGSGRAYEQYF
TRBV12-3/TRBV12-4	TRBD1	TRBJ1-1	many	TGTGCCAGCAGGCCACAGGGGGCTGAAGCTTTCTTT	CASRPQGAEAFF